This entry lists 23 T cell receptor beta chains sequenced from one sample in a study of early T cells in non-severe SARS-CoV-2 infection. In TCRdb, the 5' RACE reads were re-called with MiXCR into one record per CDR3 protein. The sample includes about 80,000 distinct CDR3 sequences, about an eighth of them seen just once. Sequences were obtained from whole blood. All receptors derive from an adult who was a healthcare worker with PCR-confirmed SARS-CoV-2 infection or an uninfected control (not recorded which).

There are many counts of this clonotype. V is TRBV10-3 and J is TRBJ2-6; D remains unclear. The CDR3 is 16 amino acids. The V gene's germline CDR1 is ENHRY and CDR2 SYGVKD. V shed 4 bases and J shed 0 bases, with 10 bases lying between them. The CDR3 DNA is TGTGCCATCAGTGGAAGCCGCCTCTCTGGGGCCAACGTCCTGACTTTC. This translates into CAISGSRLSGANVLTF.

This clonotype showed up many times. V usage is TRBV20-1 and J usage is TRBJ2-7, with D perhaps matching TRBD2 (6 bases). CDR3 length: 15 residues. CDR1 and CDR2 (germline): DFQATT, SNEGSKA (reference sequence). Trimming took off 2 bases at V and 3 bases at J, with 17 bases between the two ends. CDR3 loop: CSARMLPGTYYEQYF. DNA for the CDR3: TGCAGTGCTAGAATGTTACCCGGGACTTACTACGAGCAGTACTTC.

This clonotype appeared many times. This chain links TRBV29-1 with TRBJ2-1; 13 nucleotides match TRBD2. The CDR3 spans 14 residues. The germline CDR1 and CDR2 sequences are SQVTM and ANQGSEA. Germline trimming cut 7 bases from V and 9 bases from J; bases unmatched to any gene: 9. The CDR3 nucleotides are TGCAGCGGGACTAGCGGGAGTTGGAACGGTGAGCAGTTCTTC. Translating gives CSGTSGSWNGEQFF.

The CDR3 protein is CASSSGTSGRVNEQFF. CDR3 sequence (DNA): TGTGCCAGCAGCTCCGGGACTAGCGGGAGGGTAAATGAGCAGTTCTTC. The chain combines TRBV5-4 with TRBJ2-1; 16 nucleotides agree with TRBD2. V lost 3 bases to trimming and J lost 7 bases; unmatched junction nucleotides: 4. CDR1 is SGHNT, CDR2 YYREEE, per germline (reference sequence). This CDR3 has 16 amino acids.

The table lists this clonotype with many counts. CDR3 DNA: TGCGCCAGCAGCCAAGAGGTCCCTCCCCCTAGCACAGATACGCAGTATTTT. This gives the protein CASSQEVPPPSTDTQYF. The V and J genes are TRBV4-1 and TRBJ2-3; unclear D gene. V was trimmed by 0 bases and J by 0 bases, leaving 13 bases between them. CDR3 length: 17 amino acids. From germline, CDR1 is MGHRA and CDR2 YSYEKL.

There are many counts of this clonotype. The chain links TRBV12-3 or TRBV12-4 to TRBJ1-5; a weak D match, TRBD1 (5 bases). The CDR3 length is 17 residues. V lost 5 bases and J lost 2, with 19 bases in between. CDR3 protein: CASSPGPIGWGNQPQHF. In nucleotides, the CDR3 is TGTGCCAGCAGTCCGGGGCCCATCGGATGGGGCAATCAGCCCCAGCATTTT.

The chain recombines TRBV20-1 with TRBJ2-3; TRBD1 is a possible D gene (5 bases). Germline values: CDR1 DFQATT, CDR2 SNEGSKA (reference sequence). V was pared by 7 bases and J by 0 bases, with 17 bases between. This CDR3 has 15 residues. The CDR3 DNA reads TGCAGTGTCAAAAGACGGAAGGGGAGCACAGATACGCAGTATTTT. It yields the protein CSVKRRKGSTDTQYF.

This clonotype was seen a handful of times. The chain couples TRBV19 to TRBJ2-7, with D perhaps TRBD1 (7 bases). Per the germline V gene, CDR1 is LNHDA and CDR2 is SQIVND (reference sequence). Trimming removed 0 bases from V and 2 bases from J, with 17 bases in between. The CDR3 contains 17 residues. The chain's CDR3 is CASSIDLPARGAYEQYF. The DNA for the CDR3 is TGTGCCAGTAGTATAGACCTCCCCGCCAGGGGGGCCTACGAGCAGTACTTC.

This clonotype was observed at least ten times. V usage is TRBV7-6 and J usage is TRBJ2-3; no reliable D call. CDR1 and CDR2 (germline): SGHVS, FNYEAQ. V gave up 5 bases and J gave up 7 bases, with 13 bases separating them. The CDR3 runs 13 residues. Here the CDR3 DNA reads TGTGCCAGCAGCCAATCAAGGTCACATACGCAGTATTTT. Its translation: CASSQSRSHTQYF.

This clonotype was seen at least ten times. The V gene is TRBV6-6, the J gene TRBJ2-7; perhaps D is TRBD1 or TRBD2 (5 bases each). The V end was cut by 2 bases, the J end by 2 bases, with 10 bases between. The CDR3 consists of 14 residues. CDR1 and CDR2 from the germline V gene are MNHNY and SVGAGI (reference sequence). DNA of the CDR3: TGTGCCAGCAGTTACCGAGGGGTCCCCTACGAGCAGTACTTC. It yields the protein CASSYRGVPYEQYF.

This clonotype has just a few counts. The chain employs TRBV3-1 and TRBJ2-5; tentatively, D is TRBD1 (6 bases). The CDR3 spans 14 residues. V shed 5 bases and J shed 5 bases, with 15 bases lying between them. Germline assignment: CDR1 LGHDT and CDR2 YNNKEL (reference sequence). CDR3 nucleotide sequence: TGTGCCAGCAGCTACCGTGGGGGCGCGGAGACCCAGTACTTC. It is translated as CASSYRGGAETQYF.

This clonotype showed up just a few times. One end of the junction does not line up with germline, which may come from a read error. The chain is built from TRBV7-9 and TRBJ1-1; D unclear. CDR1 SEHNR and CDR2 FQNEAQ come from the germline V gene (reference sequence). The CDR3 sequence is 13 residues long. CDR3 nucleotide sequence: TGTGCCAGCAGCTTCGACGAAACCACTGAAGTTTTCTTT. It is translated as CASSFDETTEVFF.

The gene calls are TRBV6-6 and TRBJ2-1; possibly TRBD1 for D (6 bases). Germline V gene sequence: CDR1 MNHNY, CDR2 SVGAGI (reference sequence). The CDR3 is 13 residues long. V was cut by 5 bases and J by 9 bases, with 14 bases left in between. Here the CDR3 DNA reads TGTGCCAGCAGTACCACAGGGATAGGTGAGCAGTTCTTC. This gives the protein CASSTTGIGEQFF.

This chain links TRBV29-1 with TRBJ2-3; no clear D. V lost 2 bases and J 3 bases, leaving 9 bases between the germline ends. The CDR3 totals 13 residues. CDR1 is SQVTM and CDR2 is ANQGSEA in the germline V gene. CDR3 nucleotide sequence: TGCAGCGTTGAACTACCGACGACAGATACGCAGTATTTT. It translates to CSVELPTTDTQYF.

The chain has TRBV2 and TRBJ1-4, with a possible D match to TRBD1 (6 bases). CDR3 size: 15 residues. Germline lookup yields CDR1 SNHLY and CDR2 FYNNEI. Trimming shortened V by 1 base and J by 7 bases, and 13 bases separated the two germline ends. CDR3 protein: CASSEGGARGEKLFF. The CDR3 nucleotides read TGTGCCAGCAGTGAAGGGGGGGCGCGCGGTGAAAAACTGTTTTTT.

This clonotype showed up just a few times. V is TRBV6-1 and J is TRBJ1-1; 8 bases agree with TRBD1. The CDR3 runs to 15 residues. The V gene end was trimmed by 10 bases and the J gene end by 0 bases; junction bases not matched to a gene: 10. CDR1 and CDR2 (germline): MNHNS, SASEGT. CDR3 amino acids: CATCPGTGLNTEAFF. The CDR3 DNA is TGTGCCACCTGTCCCGGGACAGGCTTGAACACTGAAGCTTTCTTT.

This clonotype was seen more than once but under ten times. This rearrangement joins TRBV11-2 to TRBJ2-4; TRBD1 might be the D (6 bases). The V and J ends lost 6 bases and 11 bases respectively, with 17 bases between them. Germline values: CDR1 SGHAT, CDR2 FQNNGV. The CDR3 consists of 13 residues. The CDR3: CASRGTTATVQYF. The CDR3 DNA is TGTGCCAGCAGGGGGACAACAGCTACCGTTCAGTACTTC.

This clonotype was counted at least ten times. The CDR3 loop is CASSQETWGTSLYEQYF. The CDR3 DNA reads as TGCGCCAGCAGCCAAGAAACCTGGGGGACTAGCCTGTACGAGCAGTACTTC. This chain connects TRBV4-1 to TRBJ2-7; the match to TRBD2 covers 9 bases. J gave up 4 bases and V 0 bases, and 10 bases lay outside the gene matches. The CDR3 covers 17 residues. CDR1 and CDR2 (germline): MGHRA, YSYEKL.

This clonotype came up many times. V and J are TRBV9 and TRBJ2-3; 7 nucleotides line up with TRBD1. The CDR3 runs 18 residues. Germline trimming cut 2 bases from V and 0 bases from J; bases unmatched to any gene: 12. Germline CDR1 is SGDLS and CDR2 is YYNGEE. This CDR3 reads CASSVQGVAPVSTDTQYF. The CDR3 bases are TGTGCCAGCAGCGTCCAGGGGGTAGCCCCGGTGAGCACAGATACGCAGTATTTT.

This clonotype was observed a handful of times. This sequence joins TRBV28 and TRBJ2-7, with D maybe TRBD1 (6 bases). Between the trimmed V and J ends, which lost 7 bases and 2 bases, there was a span of 15 bases. CDR1 and CDR2 (germline): MDHEN, SYDVKM. The CDR3 has 14 amino acids. The CDR3 nucleotides read TGTGCCAGCACCTACGGACAGATCGCCTACGAGCAGTACTTC. Residues: CASTYGQIAYEQYF.

The chain couples TRBV20-1 to TRBJ2-1, with 10 nucleotides matching TRBD2. CDR1 and CDR2 from the germline V gene are DFQATT and SNEGSKA (reference sequence). This CDR3 is built from 21 residues. The CDR3 protein is CSVGAGPGLAEVLSSYNEQFF. DNA for the CDR3: TGCAGCGTCGGGGCAGGCCCCGGACTAGCGGAAGTTCTGAGCTCCTACAATGAGCAGTTCTTC.

This clonotype was picked up a small number of times. The chain couples TRBV5-5 to TRBJ2-3; 10 bases agree with TRBD2. V lost 0 bases to trimming and J lost 3 bases; unmatched junction nucleotides: 7. The CDR3 contains 17 residues. CDR1 is SGHKS and CDR2 is YYEKEE in the germline V gene (reference sequence). CDR3 sequence: CASSLDHIAGGTDTQYF. CDR3 DNA: TGTGCCAGCAGCTTGGATCATATAGCGGGAGGAACAGATACGCAGTATTTT.

This clonotype has more than one count but fewer than ten. The chain joins TRBV21-1 to TRBJ2-1. TRBV21-1 is given as a pseudogene. This CDR3 contains 14 residues. CDR3 DNA sequence: TGTGCCAGCAGCAAAGAAAAGGCGGTCGAATGGCAGTTCTTC. Translated: CASSKEKAVEWQFF.